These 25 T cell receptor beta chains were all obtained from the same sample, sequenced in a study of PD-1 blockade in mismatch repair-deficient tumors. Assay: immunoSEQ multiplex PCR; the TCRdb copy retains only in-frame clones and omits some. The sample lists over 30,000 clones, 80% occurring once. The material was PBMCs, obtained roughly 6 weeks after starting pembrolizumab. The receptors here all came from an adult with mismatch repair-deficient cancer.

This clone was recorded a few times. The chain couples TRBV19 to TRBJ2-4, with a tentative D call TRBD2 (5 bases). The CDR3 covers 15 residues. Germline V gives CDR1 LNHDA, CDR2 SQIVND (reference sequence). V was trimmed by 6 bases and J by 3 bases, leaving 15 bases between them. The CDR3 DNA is TGTGCCAGTAGGACGCAGGAAGGAGGCAAAAACATTCAGTACTTC. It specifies CASRTQEGGKNIQYF.

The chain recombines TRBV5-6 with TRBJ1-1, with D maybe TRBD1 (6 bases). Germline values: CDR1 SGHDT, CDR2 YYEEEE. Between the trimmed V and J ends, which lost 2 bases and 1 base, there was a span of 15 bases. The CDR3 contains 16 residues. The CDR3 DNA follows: TGTGCCAGCAGCTTTGGCCTCAACAGGGAGAACACTGAAGCTTTCTTT. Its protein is CASSFGLNRENTEAFF.

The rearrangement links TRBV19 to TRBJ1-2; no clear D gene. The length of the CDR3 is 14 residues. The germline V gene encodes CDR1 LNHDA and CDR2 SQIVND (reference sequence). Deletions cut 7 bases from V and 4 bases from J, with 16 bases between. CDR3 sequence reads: CASNPRLEIYGYTF. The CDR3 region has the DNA TGTGCCAGTAACCCCCGCCTGGAGATCTATGGCTACACCTTC.

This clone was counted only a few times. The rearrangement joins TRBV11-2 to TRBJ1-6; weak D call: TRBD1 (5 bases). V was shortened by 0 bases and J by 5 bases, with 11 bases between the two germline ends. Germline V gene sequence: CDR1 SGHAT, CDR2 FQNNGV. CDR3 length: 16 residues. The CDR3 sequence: CASSLEPGHHNSPLHF. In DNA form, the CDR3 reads TGTGCCAGCAGCTTAGAGCCCGGACACCATAATTCACCCCTCCACTTT.

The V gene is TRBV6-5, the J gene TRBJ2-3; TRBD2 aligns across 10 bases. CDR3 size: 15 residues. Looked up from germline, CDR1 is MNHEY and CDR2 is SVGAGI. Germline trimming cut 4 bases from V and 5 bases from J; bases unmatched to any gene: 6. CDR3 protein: CASSSTGTSVDTQYF. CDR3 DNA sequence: TGTGCCAGCAGTTCTACCGGGACTAGCGTAGATACGCAGTATTTT.

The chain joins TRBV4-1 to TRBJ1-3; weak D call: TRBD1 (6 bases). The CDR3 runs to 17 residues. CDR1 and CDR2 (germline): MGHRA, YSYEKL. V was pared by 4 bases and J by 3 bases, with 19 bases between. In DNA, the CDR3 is TGCGCCAGCAGCCCACTCGGAGCAGGGGAGTTTGGAAACACCATATATTTT. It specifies CASSPLGAGEFGNTIYF.

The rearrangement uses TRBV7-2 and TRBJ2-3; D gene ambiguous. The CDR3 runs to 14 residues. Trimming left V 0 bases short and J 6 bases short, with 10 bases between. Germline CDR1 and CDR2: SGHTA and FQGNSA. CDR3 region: CASSLASITDTQYF. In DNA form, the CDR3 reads TGTGCCAGCAGCTTAGCTAGCATTACGGATACGCAGTATTTT.

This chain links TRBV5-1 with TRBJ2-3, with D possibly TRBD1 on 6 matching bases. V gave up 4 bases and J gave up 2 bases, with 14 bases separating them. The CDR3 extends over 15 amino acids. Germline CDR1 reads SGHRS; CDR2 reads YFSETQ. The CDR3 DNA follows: TGCGCCAGCAGCGGGACACAGGGACACACAGATACGCAGTATTTT. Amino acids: CASSGTQGHTDTQYF.

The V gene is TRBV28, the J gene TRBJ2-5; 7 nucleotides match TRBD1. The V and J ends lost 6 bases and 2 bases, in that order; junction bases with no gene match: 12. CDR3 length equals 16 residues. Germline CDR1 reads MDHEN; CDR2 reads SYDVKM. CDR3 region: CASRKVPGQPQETQYF. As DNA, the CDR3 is TGTGCCAGCAGAAAAGTCCCGGGACAGCCTCAAGAGACCCAGTACTTC. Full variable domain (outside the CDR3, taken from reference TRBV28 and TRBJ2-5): DVKVTQSSRYLVKRTGEKVFLECVQDMDHENMFWYRQDPGLGLRLIYFSYDVKMKEKGDIPEGYSVSREKKERFSLILESASTNQTSMYLCASRKVPGQPQETQYFGPGTRLLVL.

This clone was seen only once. The CDR3, as DNA: TGTGCCAGCAGTTATGTGGGGGGGCTCGGTGGCTACACCTTC. Its protein product is CASSYVGGLGGYTF. V is TRBV6-5 and J is TRBJ1-2; maybe TRBD1 (6 bases). Germline CDR1 reads MNHEY; CDR2 reads SVGAGI. V lost 3 bases to trimming and J lost 7 bases, with 15 bases between them. The CDR3 runs to 14 residues.

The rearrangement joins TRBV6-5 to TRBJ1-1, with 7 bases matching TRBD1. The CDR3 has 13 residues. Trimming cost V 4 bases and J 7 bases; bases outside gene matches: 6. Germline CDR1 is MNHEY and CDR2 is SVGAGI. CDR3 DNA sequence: TGTGCCAGCAGTTTGAGACAGGGTGGTGAAGCTTTCTTT. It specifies CASSLRQGGEAFF.

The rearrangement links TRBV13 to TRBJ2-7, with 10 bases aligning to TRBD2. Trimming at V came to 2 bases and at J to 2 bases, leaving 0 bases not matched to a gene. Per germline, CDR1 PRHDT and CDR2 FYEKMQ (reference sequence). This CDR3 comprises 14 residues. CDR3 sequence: CASSLLAGAYEQYF. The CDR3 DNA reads TGTGCCAGCAGCTTACTAGCGGGGGCCTACGAGCAGTACTTC.

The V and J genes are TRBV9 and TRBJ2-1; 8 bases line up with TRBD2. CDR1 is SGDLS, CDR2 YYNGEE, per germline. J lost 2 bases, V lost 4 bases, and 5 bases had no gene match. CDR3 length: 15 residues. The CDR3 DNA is TGTGCCAGCAGCTACAGCGGGAGCCCCTACAATGAGCAGTTCTTC. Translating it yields CASSYSGSPYNEQFF.

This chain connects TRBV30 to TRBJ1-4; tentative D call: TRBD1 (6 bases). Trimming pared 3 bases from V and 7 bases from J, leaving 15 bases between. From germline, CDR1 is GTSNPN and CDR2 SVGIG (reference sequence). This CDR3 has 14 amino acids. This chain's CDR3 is CAWRLGAATEKLFF. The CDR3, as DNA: TGTGCCTGGAGGTTGGGGGCGGCGACTGAAAAACTGTTTTTT.

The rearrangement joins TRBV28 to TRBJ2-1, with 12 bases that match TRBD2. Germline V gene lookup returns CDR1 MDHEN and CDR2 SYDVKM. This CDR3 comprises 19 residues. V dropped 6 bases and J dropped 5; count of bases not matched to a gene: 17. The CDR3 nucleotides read TGTGCCAGCAGCTACGGTCCGACTAGCGGGAGATTTTTTAACAATGAGCAGTTCTTC. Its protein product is CASSYGPTSGRFFNNEQFF.

The CDR3 sequence is CASSLRPPFNLNEQFF. CDR3 nucleotide sequence: TGTGCCAGCAGTTTACGCCCTCCGTTTAATCTAAATGAGCAGTTCTTC. The chain carries TRBV27 and TRBJ2-1; no clear D. Trimming stripped 2 bases from V and 7 bases from J, with 18 bases between. This CDR3 is 16 amino acids long. CDR1 is MNHEY, CDR2 SMNVEV, per germline (reference sequence).

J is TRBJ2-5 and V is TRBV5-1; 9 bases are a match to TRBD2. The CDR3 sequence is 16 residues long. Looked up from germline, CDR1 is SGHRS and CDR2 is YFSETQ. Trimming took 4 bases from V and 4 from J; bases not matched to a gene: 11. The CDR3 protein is CASSPGAAGGPETQYF. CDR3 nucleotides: TGCGCCAGCAGCCCGGGGGCGGCGGGAGGGCCAGAGACCCAGTACTTC.

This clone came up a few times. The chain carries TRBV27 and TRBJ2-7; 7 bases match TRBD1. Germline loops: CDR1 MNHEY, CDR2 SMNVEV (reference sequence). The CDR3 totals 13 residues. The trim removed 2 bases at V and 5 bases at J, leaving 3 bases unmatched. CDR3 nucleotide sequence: TGTGCCAGCAGTTTAACAGGGGATGACGAGCAGTACTTC. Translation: CASSLTGDDEQYF.

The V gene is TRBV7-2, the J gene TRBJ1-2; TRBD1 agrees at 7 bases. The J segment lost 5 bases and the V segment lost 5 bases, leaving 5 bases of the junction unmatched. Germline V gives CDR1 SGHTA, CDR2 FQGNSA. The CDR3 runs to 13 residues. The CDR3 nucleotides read TGTGCCAGCAGCCCCCCGACAGGGTATGGCTACACCTTC. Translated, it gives CASSPPTGYGYTF.

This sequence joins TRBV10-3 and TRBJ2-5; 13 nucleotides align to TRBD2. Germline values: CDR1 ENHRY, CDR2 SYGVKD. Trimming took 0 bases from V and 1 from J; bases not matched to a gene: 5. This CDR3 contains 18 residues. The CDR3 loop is CAISESRLAGGLQETQYF. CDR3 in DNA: TGTGCCATCAGTGAGTCACGACTAGCGGGAGGCCTCCAAGAGACCCAGTACTTC.

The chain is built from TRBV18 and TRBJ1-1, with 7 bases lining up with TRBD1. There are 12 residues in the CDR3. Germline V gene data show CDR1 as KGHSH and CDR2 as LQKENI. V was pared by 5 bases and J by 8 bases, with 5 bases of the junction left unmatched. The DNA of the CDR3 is TGTGCCAGCTCAACTGACAGGGAAGAAGCTTTCTTT. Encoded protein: CASSTDREEAFF.

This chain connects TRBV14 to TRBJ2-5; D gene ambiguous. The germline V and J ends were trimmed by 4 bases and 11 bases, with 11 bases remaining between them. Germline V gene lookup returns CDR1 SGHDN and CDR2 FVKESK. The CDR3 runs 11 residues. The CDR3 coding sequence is TGTGCCAGCAGCCCGCTGAGTGAGCAGTACTTC. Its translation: CASSPLSEQYF.

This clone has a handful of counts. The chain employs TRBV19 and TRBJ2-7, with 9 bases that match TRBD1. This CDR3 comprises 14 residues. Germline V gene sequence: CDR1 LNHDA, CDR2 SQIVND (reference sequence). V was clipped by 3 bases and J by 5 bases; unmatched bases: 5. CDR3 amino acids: CASSIGTGFDEQYF. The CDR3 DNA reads TGTGCCAGTAGTATTGGGACAGGGTTCGACGAGCAGTACTTC.

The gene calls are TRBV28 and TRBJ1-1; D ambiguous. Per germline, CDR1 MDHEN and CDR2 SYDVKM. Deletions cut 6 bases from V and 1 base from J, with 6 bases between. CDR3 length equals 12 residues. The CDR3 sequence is CASSLRNTEAFF. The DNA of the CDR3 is TGTGCCAGCAGCCTCCGGAACACTGAAGCTTTCTTT.

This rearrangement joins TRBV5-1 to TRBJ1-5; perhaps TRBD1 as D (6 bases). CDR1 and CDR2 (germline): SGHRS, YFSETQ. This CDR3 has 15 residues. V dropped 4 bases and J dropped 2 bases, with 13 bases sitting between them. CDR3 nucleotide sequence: TGCGCCAGCAGCCCGGGACATCTTGGCAATCAGCCCCAGCATTTT. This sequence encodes CASSPGHLGNQPQHF.